This T cell receptor beta chain came from a study of T cell responses to AZD1222 COVID-19 vaccine. Study conclusions and caveats: Clonal diversity was possibly underestimated, and the donors were mostly white British, with more females. Seropositive at baseline were only a handful of AZD1222 recipients. Researchers report vaccine-associated CD4 TCRs spanning spike, with dominance at 160-218 and 743-854.

V was cut by 1 base and J by 1 base, with 13 bases left in between. Per germline, CDR1 MNHNS and CDR2 SASEGT. The CDR3 length is 16 residues. Repertoires were generated with immunoSEQ multiplex PCR, while TCRdb's copy carries only in-frame clones and drops some. The table lists 120,000 to 150,000 clones, more than 85% of them singletons. In regard to this clone: What it binds is unknown.

The TCR sequence derives from an adult in good health. The specimen was peripheral blood, collected on day 0 of MenACWY control vaccination. The rearrangement uses TRBV6-1 and TRBJ2-5; D tentatively fits TRBD1 or TRBD2 (5 bases each). CDR3: CASSEGAGTFQETQYF. Written as DNA, the CDR3 is TGTGCCAGCAGTGAAGGGGCAGGGACGTTCCAAGAGACCCAGTACTTC.